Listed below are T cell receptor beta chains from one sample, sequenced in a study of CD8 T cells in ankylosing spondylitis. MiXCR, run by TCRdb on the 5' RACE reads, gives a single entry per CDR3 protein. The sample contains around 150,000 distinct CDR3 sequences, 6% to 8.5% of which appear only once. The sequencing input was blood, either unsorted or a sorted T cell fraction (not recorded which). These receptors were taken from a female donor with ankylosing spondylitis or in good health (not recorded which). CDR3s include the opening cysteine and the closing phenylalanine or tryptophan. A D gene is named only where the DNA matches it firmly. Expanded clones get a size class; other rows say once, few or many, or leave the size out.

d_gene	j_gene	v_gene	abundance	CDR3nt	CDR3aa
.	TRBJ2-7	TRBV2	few	TGTGCCAGCACTAGACAGGACTCCTACGAGCAGTACTTC	CASTRQDSYEQYF
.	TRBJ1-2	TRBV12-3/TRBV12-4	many	TGTGCCAGCAGCATGCGTAGGGGGGACTATGGCTACACCTTC	CASSMRRGDYGYTF
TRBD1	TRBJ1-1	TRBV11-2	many	TGTGCCAGCAGCCCCGGACAGGGGTTGAACACTGAAGCTTTCTTT	CASSPGQGLNTEAFF
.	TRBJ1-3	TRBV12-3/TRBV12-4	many	TGTGCCAGCTCCGCCTCTGGAAACACCATATATTTT	CASSASGNTIYF
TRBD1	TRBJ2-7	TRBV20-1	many	TGCAGTGCTTCGAGAGAGGACAGGGGGCGATCCTACGAGCAGTACTTC	CSASREDRGRSYEQYF
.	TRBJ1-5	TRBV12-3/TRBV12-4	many	TGTGCCAGCACCTTTAGGGGGGGGGGCGGAGATCAGCCCCAGCATTTT	CASTFRGGGGDQPQHF
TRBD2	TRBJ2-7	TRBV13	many	TGTGCCAGCAGCAATCGGGGGGGTCCCCACGAAGCCGAGCAGTACTTC	CASSNRGGPHEAEQYF
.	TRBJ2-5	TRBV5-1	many	TGCGCCAGCAGCGACGGGACCCGGGGAGAGACCCAGTACTTC	CASSDGTRGETQYF
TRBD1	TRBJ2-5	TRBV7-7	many	TGTGCTAGCAGCATGCCGACAGGGGGTGAGACCCAGTACTTC	CASSMPTGGETQYF
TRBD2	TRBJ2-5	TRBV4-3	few	TGCGCCAGCAGCCAATGGCGGGGGGGCCGGGAGACCCAGTACTTC	CASSQWRGGRETQYF
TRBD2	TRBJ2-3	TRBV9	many	TGTGCCAGCAGCCCGCCGGGACTAGCGGGGGGGAGCACAGATACGCAGTATTTT	CASSPPGLAGGSTDTQYF
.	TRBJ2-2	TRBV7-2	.	TGTGCCAGCAGTCGGGGGGCGTTCGCGAACACCGGGGAGCTGTTTTTT	CASSRGAFANTGELFF
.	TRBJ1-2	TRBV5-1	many	TGCGCCAGCAGCTTGGACTCGGTTTCGGGCTACACCTTC	CASSLDSVSGYTF
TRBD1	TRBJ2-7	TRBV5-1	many	TGCGCCAGCACCAAAAGGGACAGGGAAGCCTACGAGCAGTACTTC	CASTKRDREAYEQYF
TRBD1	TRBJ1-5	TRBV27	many	TGTGCCAGCAGCCCAAACAGGGGGTCCGGGCAGCCCCAGCATTTT	CASSPNRGSGQPQHF
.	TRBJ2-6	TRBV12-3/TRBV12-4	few	TGTGCCCGCAGCCCGACGCAGGGGGGTGTTCCTGGGGCCAACGTCCTGACTTTC	CARSPTQGGVPGANVLTF
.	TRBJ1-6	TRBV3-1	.	TGTGCCACCAGCCAAAGGGATGACACGAGGCGGAATTCACCCCTCCACTTT	CATSQRDDTRRNSPLHF
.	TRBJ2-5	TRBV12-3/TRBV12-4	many	TGTGCCAGCAGCCCCGCCGGGGCAGCCCCCCGCCAAGAGACCCAGTACTTC	CASSPAGAAPRQETQYF
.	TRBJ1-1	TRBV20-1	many	TGCAGTGCTAGGGGGGCAGGGAACATGAACACTGAAGCTTTCTTT	CSARGAGNMNTEAFF
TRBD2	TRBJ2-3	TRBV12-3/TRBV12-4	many	TGTGCCAGCAGTCTAAGCGGGGGGGCCCGTCACGGCACAGATACGCAGTATTTT	CASSLSGGARHGTDTQYF
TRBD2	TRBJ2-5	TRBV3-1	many	TGTGCCAACAGCCACGAGACTAGCGGGGGCCTTCAAGAGACCCAGTACTTC	CANSHETSGGLQETQYF
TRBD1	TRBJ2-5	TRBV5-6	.	TGTGCCAGCAGCAGGGGACAGGGGGAATTAGAGACCCAGTACTTC	CASSRGQGELETQYF
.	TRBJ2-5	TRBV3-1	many	TGTGCCAGCAGCCAAGATACCCGCGGGACCCAGTACTTC	CASSQDTRGTQYF
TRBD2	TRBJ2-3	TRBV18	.	TGTGCCAGCTCACCAAGGCCGGGGCTAGCGGGGGGCCAAAGCACAGATACGCAGTATTTT	CASSPRPGLAGGQSTDTQYF
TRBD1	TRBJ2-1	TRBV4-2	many	TGTGCCAGCAGCCAAGAGCAACAGGGGGCCGTCAATGAGCAGTTCTTC	CASSQEQQGAVNEQFF
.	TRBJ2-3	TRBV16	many	TGTGCCAGCAGCTCAGGACGGGATCTAGGGACAGATACGCAGTATTTT	CASSSGRDLGTDTQYF
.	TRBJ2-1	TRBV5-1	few	TGCGCCAGCAGCTTGGCCGGGGCAGGGACCTACAATGAGCAGTTCTTC	CASSLAGAGTYNEQFF
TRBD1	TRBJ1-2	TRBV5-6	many	TGTGCCAGCAGCCCGGACAGGGGGGCCTCTAACTATGGCTACACCTTC	CASSPDRGASNYGYTF
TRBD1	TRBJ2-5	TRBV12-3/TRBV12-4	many	TGTGCCAGCAGTGTCTTTACAGGGGAAGAGACCCAGTACTTC	CASSVFTGEETQYF
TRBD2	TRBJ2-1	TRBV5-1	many	TGCGCCAGCAGCTTGTTCGGTAGCGGGGCGACCTACAATGAGCAGTTCTTC	CASSLFGSGATYNEQFF
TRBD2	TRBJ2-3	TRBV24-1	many	TGTGCCACCAGTGAGGTGCGGGGGGGCCTAGATACGCAGTATTTT	CATSEVRGGLDTQYF
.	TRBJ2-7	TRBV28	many	TGTGCCAGCAGTTTATCAGGGGACAAAGTCGGGCAGTACTTC	CASSLSGDKVGQYF
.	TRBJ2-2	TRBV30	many	TGTGCCTGGACCCGACTGGGAACCGGGGAGCTGTTTTTT	CAWTRLGTGELFF
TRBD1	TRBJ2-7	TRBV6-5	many	TGTGCCAGCAGTTACTCTCGGACAGGGTACGAGCAGTACTTC	CASSYSRTGYEQYF
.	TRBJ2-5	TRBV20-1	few	TGCAGTGCTAGGGTCGTGACACAAGAGACCCAGTACTTC	CSARVVTQETQYF
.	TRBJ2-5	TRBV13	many	TGTGCCAGCAGCGTTACAGGGTTTCAAGAGACCCAGTACTTC	CASSVTGFQETQYF
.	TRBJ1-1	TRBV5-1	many	TGCGCCAGCAGCCCTCCAGGGGTGAGCACTGAAGCTTTCTTT	CASSPPGVSTEAFF
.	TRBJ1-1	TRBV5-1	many	TGCGCCAGCAGCTTGATCGGCGTTGGGAGGGACATGAACACTGAAGCTTTCTTT	CASSLIGVGRDMNTEAFF
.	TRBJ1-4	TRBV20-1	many	TGCAGTGCTCGCGACACTCCTAATGAAAAACTGTTTTTT	CSARDTPNEKLFF
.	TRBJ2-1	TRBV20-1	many	TGCAGTGCTAGGCCCCTAGCCGGCGATGAGCAGTTCTTC	CSARPLAGDEQFF
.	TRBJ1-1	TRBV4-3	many	TGCGCCAGCAGCCAAGAAACCGTGGGGGACACTGAAGCTTTCTTT	CASSQETVGDTEAFF
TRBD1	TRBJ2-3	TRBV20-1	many	TGCAGTGCTAAAACCCATGACAGGGGGCGCACAGATACGCAGTATTTT	CSAKTHDRGRTDTQYF
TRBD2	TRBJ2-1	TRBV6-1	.	TGTGCCAGCAGTCAGACTAGCGGGGGCCGACTTAATGAGCAGTTCTTC	CASSQTSGGRLNEQFF
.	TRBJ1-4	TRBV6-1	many	TGTGCCAGCAGCGTCAGTAGGTCTAATGAAAAACTGTTTTTT	CASSVSRSNEKLFF
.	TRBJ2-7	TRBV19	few	TGTGCCAGTAGTATAGTTACCTCACGCGAGCAGTACTTC	CASSIVTSREQYF
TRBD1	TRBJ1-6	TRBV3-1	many	TGTGCCAGCAGCCAACAGGGGGAACACTCACCCCTCCACTTT	CASSQQGEHSPLHF
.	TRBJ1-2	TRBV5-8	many	TGTGCCAGCAGCTTGGACCCAGGGGAAGGCTACACCTTC	CASSLDPGEGYTF
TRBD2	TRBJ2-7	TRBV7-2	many	TGTGCCAGCAGCTACCGAAAACTAGCGGGGGGTGAGCAGTACTTC	CASSYRKLAGGEQYF
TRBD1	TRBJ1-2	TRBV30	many	TGTGCCTGGAGTGCAGGGGGAGGCTACACCTTC	CAWSAGGGYTF
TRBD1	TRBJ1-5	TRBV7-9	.	TGTGCCAGCAGCTTAGCCCCAGGGGGTTTGGTCAATCAGCCCCAGCATTTT	CASSLAPGGLVNQPQHF
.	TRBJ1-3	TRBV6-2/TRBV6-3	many	TGTGCCAGCAGTCCCGGGACATCGGTTAACACCATATATTTT	CASSPGTSVNTIYF
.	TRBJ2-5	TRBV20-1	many	TGCAGTGCTAGAGGGCAGGCGGAGACCCAGTACTTC	CSARGQAETQYF
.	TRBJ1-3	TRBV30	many	TGTGCCTGGAGTCCCCCCGGAAACACCATATATTTT	CAWSPPGNTIYF
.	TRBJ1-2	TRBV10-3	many	TGTGCCATCTCCGAACCGGGCCAACAATCCTATGGCTACACCTTC	CAISEPGQQSYGYTF
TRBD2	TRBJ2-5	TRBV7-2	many	TGTGCCAGCAGCTTATCTAGCGGGGGCGAGACCCAGTACTTC	CASSLSSGGETQYF
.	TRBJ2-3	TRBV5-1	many	TGCGCCAGCAGCTTGGAGGGCACAGATACGCAGTATTTT	CASSLEGTDTQYF